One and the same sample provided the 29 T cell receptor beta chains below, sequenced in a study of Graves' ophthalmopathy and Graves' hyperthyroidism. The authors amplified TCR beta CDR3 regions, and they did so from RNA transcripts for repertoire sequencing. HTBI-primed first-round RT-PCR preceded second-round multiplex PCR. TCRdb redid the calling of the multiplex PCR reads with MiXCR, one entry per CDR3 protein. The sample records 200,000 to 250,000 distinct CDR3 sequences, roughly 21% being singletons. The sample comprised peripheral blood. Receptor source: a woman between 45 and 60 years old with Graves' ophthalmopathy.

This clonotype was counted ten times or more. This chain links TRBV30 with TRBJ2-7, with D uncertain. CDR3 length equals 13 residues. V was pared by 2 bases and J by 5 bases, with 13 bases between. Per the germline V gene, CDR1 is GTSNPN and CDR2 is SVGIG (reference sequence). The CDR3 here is CAWSSYLGDEQYF. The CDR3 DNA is TGTGCCTGGAGTTCTTATCTGGGTGACGAGCAGTACTTC.

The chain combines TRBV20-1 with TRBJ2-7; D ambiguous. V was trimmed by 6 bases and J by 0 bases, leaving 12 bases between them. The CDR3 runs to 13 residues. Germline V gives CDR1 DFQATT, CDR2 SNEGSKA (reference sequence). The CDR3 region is CSARTLSSYEQYF. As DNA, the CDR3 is TGCAGTGCACGGACGCTGAGCTCCTACGAGCAGTACTTC.

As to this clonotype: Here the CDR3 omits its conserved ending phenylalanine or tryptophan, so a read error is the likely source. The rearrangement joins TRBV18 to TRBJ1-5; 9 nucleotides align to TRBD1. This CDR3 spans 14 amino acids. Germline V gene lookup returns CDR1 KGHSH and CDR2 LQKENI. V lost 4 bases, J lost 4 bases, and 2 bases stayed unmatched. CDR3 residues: CASSLGTGNQPQHL. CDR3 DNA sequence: TGTGCCAGCTCACTCGGGACAGGGAATCAGCCCCAGCATCTT.

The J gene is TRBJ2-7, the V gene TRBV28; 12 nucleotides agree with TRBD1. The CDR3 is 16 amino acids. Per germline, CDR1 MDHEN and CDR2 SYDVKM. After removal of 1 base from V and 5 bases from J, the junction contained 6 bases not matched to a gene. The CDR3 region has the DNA TGTGCCAGCAGTTTATTAGGAGGGACAGGGGGCAACGAGCAGTACTTC. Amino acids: CASSLLGGTGGNEQYF. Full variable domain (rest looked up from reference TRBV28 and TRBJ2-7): DVKVTQSSRYLVKRTGEKVFLECVQDMDHENMFWYRQDPGLGLRLIYFSYDVKMKEKGDIPEGYSVSREKKERFSLILESASTNQTSMYLCASSLLGGTGGNEQYFGPGTRLTVT.

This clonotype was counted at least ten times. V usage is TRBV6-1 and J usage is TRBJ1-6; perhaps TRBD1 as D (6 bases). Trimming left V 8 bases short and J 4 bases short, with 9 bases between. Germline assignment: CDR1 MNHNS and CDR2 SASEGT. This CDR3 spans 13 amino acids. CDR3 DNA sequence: TGTGCCAGCCGGGGGGCATATAATTCACCCCTCCACTTT. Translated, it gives CASRGAYNSPLHF.

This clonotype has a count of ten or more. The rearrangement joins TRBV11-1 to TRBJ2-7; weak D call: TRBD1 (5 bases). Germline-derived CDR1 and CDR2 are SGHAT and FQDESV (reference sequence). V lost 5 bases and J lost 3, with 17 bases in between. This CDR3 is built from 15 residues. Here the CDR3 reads CASSQDNSVGYEQYF. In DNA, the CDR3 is TGTGCCAGCAGCCAGGACAATTCGGTAGGCTACGAGCAGTACTTC.

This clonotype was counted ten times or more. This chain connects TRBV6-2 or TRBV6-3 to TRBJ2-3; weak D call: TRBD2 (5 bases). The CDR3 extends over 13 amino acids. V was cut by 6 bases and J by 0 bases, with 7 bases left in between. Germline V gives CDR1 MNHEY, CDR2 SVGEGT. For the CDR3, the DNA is TGTGCCAGCAGAGCGGACAGCACAGATACGCAGTATTTT. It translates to CASRADSTDTQYF.

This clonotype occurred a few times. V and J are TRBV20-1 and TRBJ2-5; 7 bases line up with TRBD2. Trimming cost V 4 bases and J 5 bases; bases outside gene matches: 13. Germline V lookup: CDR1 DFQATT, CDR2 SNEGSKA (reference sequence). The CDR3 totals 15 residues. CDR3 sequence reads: CSAIRLAQERETQYF. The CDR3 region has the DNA TGCAGTGCTATTAGACTAGCCCAAGAACGGGAGACCCAGTACTTC.

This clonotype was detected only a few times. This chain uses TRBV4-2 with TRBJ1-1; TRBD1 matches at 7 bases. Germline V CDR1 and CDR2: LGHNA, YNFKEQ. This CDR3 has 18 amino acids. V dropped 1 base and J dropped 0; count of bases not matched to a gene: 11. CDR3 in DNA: TGTGCCAGCAGCCAAGGGGAGGACAGGAATACCATGAACACTGAAGCTTTCTTT. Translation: CASSQGEDRNTMNTEAFF.

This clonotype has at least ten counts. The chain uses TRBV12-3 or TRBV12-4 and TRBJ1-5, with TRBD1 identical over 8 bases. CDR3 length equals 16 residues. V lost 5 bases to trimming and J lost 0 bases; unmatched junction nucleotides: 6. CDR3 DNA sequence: TGTGCCAGCAGTCTCCAGGGGGCAAATAGCAATCAGCCCCAGCATTTT. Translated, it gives CASSLQGANSNQPQHF.

The CDR3 loop reads CASRQRESYEQYF. The CDR3 nucleotides read TGTGCCAGCAGACAGCGGGAGAGCTACGAGCAGTACTTC. The rearrangement links TRBV6-1 to TRBJ2-7; 8 bases align to TRBD2. V shed 6 bases and J 3 bases; nucleotides not matched to a gene: 4. The CDR3 spans 13 residues. CDR1 is MNHNS and CDR2 is SASEGT in the germline V gene.

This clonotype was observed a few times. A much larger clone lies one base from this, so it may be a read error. The DNA of the CDR3 is TGTGCCAGCAATATGGCGGAACAGCACTCTGTGGCCAACGTCCTGACTTTC. This translates into CASNMAEQHSVANVLTF. This chain connects TRBV2 to TRBJ2-6, with D unclear. The CDR3 length is 17 residues. Germline V gene sequence: CDR1 SNHLY, CDR2 FYNNEI.

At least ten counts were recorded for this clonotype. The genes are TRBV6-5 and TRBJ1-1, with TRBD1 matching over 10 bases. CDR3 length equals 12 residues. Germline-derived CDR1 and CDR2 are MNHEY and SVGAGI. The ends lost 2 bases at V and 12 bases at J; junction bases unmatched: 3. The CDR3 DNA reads TGTGCCAGCAGTTACGGGACAGGGGTTCCTTTCTTT. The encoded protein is CASSYGTGVPFF.

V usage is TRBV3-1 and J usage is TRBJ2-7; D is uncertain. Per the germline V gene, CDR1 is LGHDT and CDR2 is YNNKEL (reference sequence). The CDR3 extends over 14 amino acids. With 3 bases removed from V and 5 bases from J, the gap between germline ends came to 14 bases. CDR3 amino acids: CASSQDLSRDEQYF. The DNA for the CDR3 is TGTGCCAGCAGCCAGGACCTTAGCCGGGACGAGCAGTACTTC.

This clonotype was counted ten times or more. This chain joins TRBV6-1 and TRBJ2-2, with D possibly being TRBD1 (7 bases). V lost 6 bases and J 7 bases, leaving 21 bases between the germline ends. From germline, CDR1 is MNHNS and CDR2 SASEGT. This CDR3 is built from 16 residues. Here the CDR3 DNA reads TGTGCCAGCAGGTCCTTGGGCAGGGGGAGGAACGGGGAGCTGTTTTTT. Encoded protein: CASRSLGRGRNGELFF.

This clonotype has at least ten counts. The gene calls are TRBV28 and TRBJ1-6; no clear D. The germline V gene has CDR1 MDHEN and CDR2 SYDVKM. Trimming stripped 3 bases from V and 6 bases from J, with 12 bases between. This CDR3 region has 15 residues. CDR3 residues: CASSLEGSGNSPLHF. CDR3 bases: TGTGCCAGCAGTTTGGAAGGGTCGGGTAATTCACCCCTCCACTTT.

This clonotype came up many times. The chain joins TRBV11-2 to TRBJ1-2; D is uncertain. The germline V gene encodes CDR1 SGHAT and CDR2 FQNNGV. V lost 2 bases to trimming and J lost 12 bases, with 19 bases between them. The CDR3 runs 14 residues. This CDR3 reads CASSLQPSAGSHTF. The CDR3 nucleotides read TGTGCCAGCAGCTTACAGCCGTCGGCGGGATCCCACACCTTC.

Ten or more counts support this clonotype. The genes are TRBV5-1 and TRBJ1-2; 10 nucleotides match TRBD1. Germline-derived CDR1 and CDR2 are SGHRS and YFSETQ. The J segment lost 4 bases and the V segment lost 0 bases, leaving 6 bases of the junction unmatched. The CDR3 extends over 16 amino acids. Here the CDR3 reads CASSLAGQGNAYGYTF. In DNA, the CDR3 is TGCGCCAGCAGCTTGGCGGGACAGGGGAATGCCTATGGCTACACCTTC.

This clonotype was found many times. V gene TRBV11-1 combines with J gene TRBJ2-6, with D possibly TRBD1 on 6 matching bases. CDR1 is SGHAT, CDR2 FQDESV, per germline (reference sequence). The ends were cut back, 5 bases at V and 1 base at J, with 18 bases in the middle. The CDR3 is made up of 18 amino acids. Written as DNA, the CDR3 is TGTGCCAGCAGCCCCACACAGGGATCAGAATCTGGGGCCAACGTCCTGACTTTC. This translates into CASSPTQGSESGANVLTF.

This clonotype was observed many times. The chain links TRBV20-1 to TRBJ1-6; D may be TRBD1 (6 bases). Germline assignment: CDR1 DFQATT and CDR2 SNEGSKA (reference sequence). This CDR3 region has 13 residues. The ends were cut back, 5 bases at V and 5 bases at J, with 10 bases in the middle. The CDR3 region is CSAWDTDNSPLHF. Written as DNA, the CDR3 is TGCAGTGCTTGGGACACGGATAATTCACCCCTCCACTTT.

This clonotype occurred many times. CDR3 sequence reads: CSARGREGVPPYEQYF. The CDR3 DNA follows: TGCAGTGCTAGAGGAAGAGAGGGCGTTCCCCCCTACGAGCAGTACTTC. This chain uses TRBV20-1 with TRBJ2-7, with TRBD2 as a possible D gene (5 bases). The V gene's germline CDR1 is DFQATT and CDR2 SNEGSKA (reference sequence). CDR3 length equals 16 residues. The V gene lost 1 base and the J gene lost 2 bases, with 18 bases spanning the gap.

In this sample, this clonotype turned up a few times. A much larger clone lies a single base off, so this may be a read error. CDR3 in amino acids: CASTPITGPEAFF. The CDR3 DNA reads TGTGCCAGTACCCCAATTACGGGGCCTGAAGCTTTCTTT. The rearrangement joins TRBV19 to TRBJ1-1; D may be TRBD1 (5 bases). Per germline, CDR1 LNHDA and CDR2 SQIVND (reference sequence). V shed 7 bases and J shed 6 bases, with 15 bases lying between them. The CDR3 sequence is 13 residues long. The full variable domain, in which reference TRBV19 and TRBJ1-1 provide the parts outside the CDR3, is DGGITQSPKYLFRKEGQNVTLSCEQNLNHDAMYWYRQDPGQGLRLIYYSQIVNDFQKGDIAEGYSVSREKKESFPLTVTSAQKNPTAFYLCASTPITGPEAFFGQGTRLTVV.

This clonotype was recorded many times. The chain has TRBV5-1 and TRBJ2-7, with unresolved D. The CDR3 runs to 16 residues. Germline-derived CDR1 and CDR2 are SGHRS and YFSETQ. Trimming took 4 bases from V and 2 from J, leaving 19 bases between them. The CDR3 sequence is CASSPAGPPVAYEQYF. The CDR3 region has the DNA TGCGCCAGCAGCCCCGCCGGGCCTCCGGTCGCCTACGAGCAGTACTTC.

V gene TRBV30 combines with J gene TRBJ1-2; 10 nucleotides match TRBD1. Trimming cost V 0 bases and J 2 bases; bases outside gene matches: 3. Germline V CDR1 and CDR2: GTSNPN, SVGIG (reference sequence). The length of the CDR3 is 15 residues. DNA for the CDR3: TGTGCCTGGAGTGTAGGGGACAGGGGAAACTATGGCTACACCTTC. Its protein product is CAWSVGDRGNYGYTF.

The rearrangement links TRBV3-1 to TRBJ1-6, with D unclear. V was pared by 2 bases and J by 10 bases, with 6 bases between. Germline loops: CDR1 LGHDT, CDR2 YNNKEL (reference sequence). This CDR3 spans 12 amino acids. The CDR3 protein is CASSQTSSPLHF. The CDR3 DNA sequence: TGTGCCAGCAGCCAAACAAGCTCACCCCTCCACTTT.

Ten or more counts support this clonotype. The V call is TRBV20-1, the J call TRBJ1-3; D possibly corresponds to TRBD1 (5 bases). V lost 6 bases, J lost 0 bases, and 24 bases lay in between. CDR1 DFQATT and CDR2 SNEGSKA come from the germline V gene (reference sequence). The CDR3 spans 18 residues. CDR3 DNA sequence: TGCAGTGCCCGCCAACTCCGGGGCACTGGCCTCTCTGGAAACACCATATATTTT. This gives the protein CSARQLRGTGLSGNTIYF.

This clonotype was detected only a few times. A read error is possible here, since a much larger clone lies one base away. The CDR3 protein is CASSHFQCGVTEAFF. The CDR3 DNA reads as TGTGCCAGCAGCCATTTTCAGTGCGGTGTCACTGAAGCTTTCTTT. The chain carries TRBV14 and TRBJ1-1; D is unclear. There are 15 residues in the CDR3. Germline CDR1 is SGHDN and CDR2 is FVKESK. V dropped 3 bases and J dropped 4 bases, with 15 bases sitting between them.

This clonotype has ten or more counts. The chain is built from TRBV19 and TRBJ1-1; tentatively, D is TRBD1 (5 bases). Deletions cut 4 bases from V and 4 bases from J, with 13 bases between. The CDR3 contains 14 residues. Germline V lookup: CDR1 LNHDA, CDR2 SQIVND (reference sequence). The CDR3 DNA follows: TGTGCCAGTAGTACCCCAGGGTTGACCACTGAAGCTTTCTTT. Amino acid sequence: CASSTPGLTTEAFF.

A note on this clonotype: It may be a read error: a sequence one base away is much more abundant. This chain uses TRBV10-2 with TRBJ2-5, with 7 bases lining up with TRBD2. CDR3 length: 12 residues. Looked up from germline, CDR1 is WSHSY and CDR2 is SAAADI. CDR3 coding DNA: TGCGCCACCCGGACACCGCGGGAGACCCAGCACTTC. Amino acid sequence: CATRTPRETQHF.